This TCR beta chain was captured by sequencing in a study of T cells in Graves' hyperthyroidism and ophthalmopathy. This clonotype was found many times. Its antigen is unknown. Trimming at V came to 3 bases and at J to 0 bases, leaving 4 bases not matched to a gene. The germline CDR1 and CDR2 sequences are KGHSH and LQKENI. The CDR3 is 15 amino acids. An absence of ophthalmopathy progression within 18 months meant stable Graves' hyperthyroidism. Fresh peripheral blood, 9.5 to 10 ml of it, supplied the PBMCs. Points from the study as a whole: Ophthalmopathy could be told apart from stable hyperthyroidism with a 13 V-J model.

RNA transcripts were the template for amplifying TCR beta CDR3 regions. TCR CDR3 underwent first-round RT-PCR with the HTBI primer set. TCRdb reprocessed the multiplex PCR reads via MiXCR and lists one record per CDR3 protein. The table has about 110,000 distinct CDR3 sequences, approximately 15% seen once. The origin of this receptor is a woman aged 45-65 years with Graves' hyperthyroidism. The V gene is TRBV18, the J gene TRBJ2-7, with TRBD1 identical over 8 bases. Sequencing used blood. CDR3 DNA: TGTGCCAGCTCACCGGGACAGGCATACTCCTACGAGCAGTACTTC. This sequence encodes CASSPGQAYSYEQYF.